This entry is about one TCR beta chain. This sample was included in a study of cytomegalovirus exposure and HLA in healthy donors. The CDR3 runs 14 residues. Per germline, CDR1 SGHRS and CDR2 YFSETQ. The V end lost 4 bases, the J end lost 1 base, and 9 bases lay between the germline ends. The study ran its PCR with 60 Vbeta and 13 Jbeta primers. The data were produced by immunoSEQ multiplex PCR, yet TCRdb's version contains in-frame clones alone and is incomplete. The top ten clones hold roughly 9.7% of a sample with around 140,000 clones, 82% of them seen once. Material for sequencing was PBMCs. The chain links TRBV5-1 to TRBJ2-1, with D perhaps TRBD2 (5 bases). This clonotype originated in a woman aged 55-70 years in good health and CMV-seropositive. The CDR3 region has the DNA TGCGCCAGCAGCCGGACTCTTTCCTACAATGAGCAGTTCTTC. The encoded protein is CASSRTLSYNEQFF. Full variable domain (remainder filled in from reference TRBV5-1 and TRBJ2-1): KAGVTQTPRYLIKTRGQQVTLSCSPISGHRSVSWYQQTPGQGLQFLFEYFSETQRNKGNFPGRFSGRQFSNSRSEMNVSTLELGDSALYLCASSRTLSYNEQFFGPGTRLTVL.